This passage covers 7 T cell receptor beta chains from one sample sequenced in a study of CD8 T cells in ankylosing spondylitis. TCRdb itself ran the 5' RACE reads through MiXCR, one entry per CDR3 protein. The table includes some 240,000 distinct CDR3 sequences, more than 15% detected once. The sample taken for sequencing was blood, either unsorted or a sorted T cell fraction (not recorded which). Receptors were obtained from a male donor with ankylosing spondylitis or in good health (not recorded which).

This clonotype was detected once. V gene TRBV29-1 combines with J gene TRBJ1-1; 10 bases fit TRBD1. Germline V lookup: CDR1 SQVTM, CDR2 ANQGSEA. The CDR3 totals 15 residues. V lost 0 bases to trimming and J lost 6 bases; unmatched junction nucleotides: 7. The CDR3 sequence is CSVEDFAGQGPEAFF. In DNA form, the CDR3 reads TGCAGCGTTGAAGATTTCGCGGGACAGGGGCCTGAAGCTTTCTTT.

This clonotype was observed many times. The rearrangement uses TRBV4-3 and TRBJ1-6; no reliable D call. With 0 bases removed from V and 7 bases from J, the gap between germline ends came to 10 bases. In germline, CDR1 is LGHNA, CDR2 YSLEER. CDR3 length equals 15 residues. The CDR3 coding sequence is TGCGCCAGCAGCCAAGATCTCAGTTCCAATTCACCCCTCCACTTT. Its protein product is CASSQDLSSNSPLHF.

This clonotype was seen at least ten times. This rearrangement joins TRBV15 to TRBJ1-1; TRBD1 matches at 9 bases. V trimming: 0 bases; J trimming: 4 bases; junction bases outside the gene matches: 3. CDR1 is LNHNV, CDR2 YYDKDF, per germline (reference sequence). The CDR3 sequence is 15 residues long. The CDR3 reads CATSREDRGGTEAFF. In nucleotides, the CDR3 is TGTGCCACCAGCAGAGAGGACAGGGGAGGCACTGAAGCTTTCTTT. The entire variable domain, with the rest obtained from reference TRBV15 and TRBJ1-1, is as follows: DAMVIQNPRYQVTQFGKPVTLSCSQTLNHNVMYWYQQKSSQAPKLLFHYYDKDFNNEADTPDNFQSRRPNTSFCFLDIRSPGLGDTAMYLCATSREDRGGTEAFFGQGTRLTVV.

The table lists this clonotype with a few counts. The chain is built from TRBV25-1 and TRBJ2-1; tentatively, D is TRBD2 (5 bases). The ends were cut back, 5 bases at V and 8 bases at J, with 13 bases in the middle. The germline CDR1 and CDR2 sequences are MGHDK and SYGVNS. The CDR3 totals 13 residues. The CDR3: CASSKGHGDEQFF. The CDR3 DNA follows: TGTGCCAGCAGTAAGGGCCACGGGGATGAGCAGTTCTTC.

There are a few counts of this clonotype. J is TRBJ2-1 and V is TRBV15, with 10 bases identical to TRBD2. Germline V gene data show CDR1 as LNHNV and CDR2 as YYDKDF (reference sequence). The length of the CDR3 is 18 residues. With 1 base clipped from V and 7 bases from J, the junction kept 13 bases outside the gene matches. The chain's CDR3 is CATSRGASGSRWLNEQFF. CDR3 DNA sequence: TGTGCCACCAGCAGAGGGGCTAGCGGGAGCCGTTGGTTAAATGAGCAGTTCTTC.

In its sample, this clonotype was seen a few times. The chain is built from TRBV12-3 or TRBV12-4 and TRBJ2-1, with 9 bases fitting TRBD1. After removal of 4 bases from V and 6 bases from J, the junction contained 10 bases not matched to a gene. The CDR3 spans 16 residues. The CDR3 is CASSSGTGSRANEQFF. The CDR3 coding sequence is TGTGCCAGCAGTTCGGGGACAGGGTCGAGGGCCAATGAGCAGTTCTTC.

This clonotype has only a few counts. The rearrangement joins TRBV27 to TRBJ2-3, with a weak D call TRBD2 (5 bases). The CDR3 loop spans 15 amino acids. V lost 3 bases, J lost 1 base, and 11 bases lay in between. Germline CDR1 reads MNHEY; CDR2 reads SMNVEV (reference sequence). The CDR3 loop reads CASSLFSGGTDTQYF. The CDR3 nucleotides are TGTGCCAGCAGTTTGTTTTCCGGGGGCACAGATACGCAGTATTTT.